What follows describes a single T cell receptor (beta chain). Its antigen is currently unknown. In germline, CDR1 is SGHNT, CDR2 YYREEE (reference sequence). Trimming removed 4 bases from V and 4 bases from J, with 15 bases in between. The CDR3 totals 15 residues. This entry is derived from a study of PD-1 blockade in classical Hodgkin lymphoma. About the research overall: Each patient was given nivolumab 3 mg/kg through a vein every 2 weeks.

The sample's time point: cycle 4 day 1 (C4D1), after 6 weeks of nivolumab. All trial patients relapsed after autologous stem cell transplantation. Only in-frame clones appear in the TCRdb table, and some are missing; sequencing was by immunoSEQ multiplex PCR. The sample has 90,000 to 110,000 clones, approximately 90% seen once. Notes on the study in general: When set against healthy donors, newly diagnosed patients were reported to show lower baseline TCR diversity. CD4+ TCR diversity, unlike CD8+, rose significantly by C4D1. Complete responders entered with baseline diversity on par with newly diagnosed patients, the results showed.

The rearrangement joins TRBV5-4 to TRBJ2-1; the D call may be TRBD1 or TRBD2 (5 bases each). Specimen: peripheral blood mononuclear cells (PBMCs), collected before the fourth cycle of nivolumab. This receptor was identified in a human donor with classical Hodgkin lymphoma. CDR3 in amino acids: CASSGDGTGYNEQFF. CDR3 coding DNA: TGTGCCAGCAGCGGGGACGGCACGGGGTACAATGAGCAGTTCTTC.